This TCR beta chain was captured by sequencing in a study of blood T cell repertoires in COVID-19. The table lists this clone with a count of one. In the original workflow: Cell counts per sample came from amplifying reference gene primers. Method: immunoSEQ multiplex PCR; TCRdb's copy keeps in-frame clones and lacks some. The V and J calls and clone size come from that table; D and trimming were worked out from the DNA. The profile shows about 260,000 clones, about 90% of them singletons. The CDR3 sequence is 11 residues long. Germline CDR1 KGHSH, CDR2 LQKENI. V gave up 5 bases and J gave up 4 bases, with 4 bases separating them.

The sequencing sample was made of peripheral blood. The TCR originated in a person between 18 and 35 years old with COVID-19, enrolled during active disease. The chain links TRBV18 to TRBJ2-3; D is uncertain. In DNA form, the CDR3 reads TGTGCCAGCTCATCCGCAGATACGCAGTATTTT. Translated, it gives CASSSADTQYF.